The 14 T cell receptor beta chains given below trace back to one sample, sequenced in a study of cytomegalovirus exposure and HLA in healthy donors. PCR was performed using 60 Vbeta and 13 Jbeta primers. TCRdb's copy holds only in-frame clones and misses some; the assay was immunoSEQ multiplex PCR. This table has some 110,000 clones, approximately 69% appearing once. The specimen sequenced was PBMCs. These receptors were collected from a man aged 25 to 45 in good health and CMV-seronegative.

V and J are TRBV28 and TRBJ2-7; the match to TRBD1 covers 7 bases. Unmatched junction bases numbered 8, after V lost 8 bases and J lost 1 base. CDR1 MDHEN and CDR2 SYDVKM come from the germline V gene. The CDR3 covers 14 residues. CDR3 region: CASGPGTDSYEQYF. The CDR3 nucleotides read TGTGCCAGCGGCCCCGGGACAGATTCCTACGAGCAGTACTTC.

This chain links TRBV6-6 with TRBJ1-4, with D unclear. The CDR3 covers 15 residues. The V end lost 8 bases, the J end lost 0 bases, and 13 bases lay between the germline ends. CDR1 is MNHNY and CDR2 is SVGAGI in the germline V gene (reference sequence). The CDR3 loop is CASQIVAATNEKLFF. In nucleotides, the CDR3 is TGTGCCAGCCAAATCGTAGCGGCAACTAATGAAAAACTGTTTTTT.

The chain carries TRBV5-5 and TRBJ2-1, with D hard to call. The V end lost 3 bases, the J end lost 2 bases, and 18 bases lay between the germline ends. Germline CDR1 reads SGHKS; CDR2 reads YYEKEE (reference sequence). The CDR3 sequence is 17 residues long. The CDR3 DNA follows: TGTGCCAGCAGCTCCGCCCTGGCGAGCGCCCCCTACAATGAGCAGTTCTTC. Its protein is CASSSALASAPYNEQFF.

CDR3 bases: TGTGCCACCAGGCTAACAGGGGGTATTCAGCCCCAGCATTTT. The encoded protein is CATRLTGGIQPQHF. This sequence joins TRBV15 and TRBJ1-5; 8 nucleotides align to TRBD1. CDR3 length equals 14 residues. Germline V gene lookup returns CDR1 LNHNV and CDR2 YYDKDF (reference sequence). The ends lost 6 bases at V and 6 bases at J; junction bases unmatched: 7.

This chain connects TRBV7-9 to TRBJ1-5; no clear D gene. The ends were cut back, 4 bases at V and 2 bases at J, with 3 bases in the middle. Germline CDR1 and CDR2: SEHNR and FQNEAQ (reference sequence). The CDR3 length is 12 residues. CDR3: CASSSGNQPQHF. The DNA for the CDR3 is TGTGCCAGCAGCTCGGGCAATCAGCCCCAGCATTTT.

The sample holds a few counts of this clone. CDR3 coding DNA: TGTGCCAGCAGTCCCAACCCAGGGGATGGAAACACTGAAGCTTTCTTT. It translates to CASSPNPGDGNTEAFF. The V gene is TRBV28, the J gene TRBJ1-1, with D perhaps matching TRBD1 (6 bases). The length of the CDR3 is 16 residues. The V gene's germline CDR1 is MDHEN and CDR2 SYDVKM. Trimming took 5 bases from V and 2 from J, leaving 18 bases between them.

CDR3 residues: CASSSGPGGVRPYEQYF. The CDR3 region has the DNA TGTGCCAGCAGCTCAGGTCCCGGGGGGGTTCGGCCATACGAGCAGTACTTC. V and J are TRBV7-9 and TRBJ2-7, with TRBD2 matching 8 bases. V gave up 4 bases and J gave up 4 bases; unmatched junction bases: 15. Germline V lookup: CDR1 SEHNR, CDR2 FQNEAQ (reference sequence). The length of the CDR3 is 17 residues.

This clone was recorded once. The chain couples TRBV28 to TRBJ1-2, with D perhaps TRBD1 (5 bases). CDR1 is MDHEN, CDR2 SYDVKM, per germline. This CDR3 contains 12 residues. Trimming removed 2 bases from V and 8 bases from J, with 9 bases in between. The CDR3 DNA reads TGTGCCAGCAGTTTAGGGGCTAACGGCTACACCTTC. Its protein product is CASSLGANGYTF.

The chain links TRBV6-1 to TRBJ2-1; weak D call: TRBD2 (6 bases). Trimming removed 7 bases at V and 5 bases at J, with 12 bases between. CDR3 length: 13 amino acids. The germline V gene encodes CDR1 MNHNS and CDR2 SASEGT. The CDR3: CASTPRGNNEQFF. The CDR3 DNA reads as TGTGCCAGCACCCCGCGGGGCAACAATGAGCAGTTCTTC.

Notes on this clone: The sample has other DNA sequences that encode this CDR3 too. The gene calls are TRBV2 and TRBJ2-7; D might be TRBD1 (5 bases). Looked up from germline, CDR1 is SNHLY and CDR2 is FYNNEI. Trimming removed 3 bases at V and 4 bases at J, with 7 bases between. This CDR3 has 12 amino acids. Here the CDR3 DNA reads TGTGCCAGCAGTGACAGGGCTTACGAGCAGTACTTC. Protein product: CASSDRAYEQYF.

The chain links TRBV28 to TRBJ1-3, with D perhaps matching TRBD1 (6 bases). The CDR3 contains 15 residues. Trimming cost V 2 bases and J 3 bases, with 11 bases left between them. Germline lookup yields CDR1 MDHEN and CDR2 SYDVKM. CDR3 DNA sequence: TGTGCCAGCAGTTTAATGGGGGCTGGTGGAAACACCATATATTTT. As protein: CASSLMGAGGNTIYF.

The gene calls are TRBV19 and TRBJ1-2, with 7 bases lining up with TRBD1. Germline V lookup: CDR1 LNHDA, CDR2 SQIVND (reference sequence). The CDR3 has 15 residues. The V segment lost 6 bases and the J segment 3 bases; nucleotides outside the gene matches: 10. CDR3 bases: TGTGCCAGTAGAACGACCAGGGACAGCGACTATGGCTACACCTTC. Protein: CASRTTRDSDYGYTF.

As to this clone: Germline is not matched at one junction end, which may reflect a read error. V and J are TRBV28 and TRBJ2-6; 11 nucleotides match TRBD1. Germline CDR1 and CDR2: MDHEN and SYDVKM. The CDR3 loop spans 16 amino acids. In nucleotides, the CDR3 is TGTGCCAGCAGCCCTAACCCGGGACAGGGGGTCAACGTCCTGACTTTC. It specifies CASSPNPGQGVNVLTF.

This clone was observed once. J is TRBJ1-4 and V is TRBV9; TRBD1 matches at 9 bases. Germline values: CDR1 SGDLS, CDR2 YYNGEE. The CDR3 totals 18 residues. Trimming at V came to 0 bases and at J to 5 bases, leaving 11 bases not matched to a gene. The CDR3 spells CASSVGDRARGENEKLFF. The CDR3 DNA sequence: TGTGCCAGCAGCGTAGGGGACAGGGCTCGTGGGGAAAATGAAAAACTGTTTTTT.